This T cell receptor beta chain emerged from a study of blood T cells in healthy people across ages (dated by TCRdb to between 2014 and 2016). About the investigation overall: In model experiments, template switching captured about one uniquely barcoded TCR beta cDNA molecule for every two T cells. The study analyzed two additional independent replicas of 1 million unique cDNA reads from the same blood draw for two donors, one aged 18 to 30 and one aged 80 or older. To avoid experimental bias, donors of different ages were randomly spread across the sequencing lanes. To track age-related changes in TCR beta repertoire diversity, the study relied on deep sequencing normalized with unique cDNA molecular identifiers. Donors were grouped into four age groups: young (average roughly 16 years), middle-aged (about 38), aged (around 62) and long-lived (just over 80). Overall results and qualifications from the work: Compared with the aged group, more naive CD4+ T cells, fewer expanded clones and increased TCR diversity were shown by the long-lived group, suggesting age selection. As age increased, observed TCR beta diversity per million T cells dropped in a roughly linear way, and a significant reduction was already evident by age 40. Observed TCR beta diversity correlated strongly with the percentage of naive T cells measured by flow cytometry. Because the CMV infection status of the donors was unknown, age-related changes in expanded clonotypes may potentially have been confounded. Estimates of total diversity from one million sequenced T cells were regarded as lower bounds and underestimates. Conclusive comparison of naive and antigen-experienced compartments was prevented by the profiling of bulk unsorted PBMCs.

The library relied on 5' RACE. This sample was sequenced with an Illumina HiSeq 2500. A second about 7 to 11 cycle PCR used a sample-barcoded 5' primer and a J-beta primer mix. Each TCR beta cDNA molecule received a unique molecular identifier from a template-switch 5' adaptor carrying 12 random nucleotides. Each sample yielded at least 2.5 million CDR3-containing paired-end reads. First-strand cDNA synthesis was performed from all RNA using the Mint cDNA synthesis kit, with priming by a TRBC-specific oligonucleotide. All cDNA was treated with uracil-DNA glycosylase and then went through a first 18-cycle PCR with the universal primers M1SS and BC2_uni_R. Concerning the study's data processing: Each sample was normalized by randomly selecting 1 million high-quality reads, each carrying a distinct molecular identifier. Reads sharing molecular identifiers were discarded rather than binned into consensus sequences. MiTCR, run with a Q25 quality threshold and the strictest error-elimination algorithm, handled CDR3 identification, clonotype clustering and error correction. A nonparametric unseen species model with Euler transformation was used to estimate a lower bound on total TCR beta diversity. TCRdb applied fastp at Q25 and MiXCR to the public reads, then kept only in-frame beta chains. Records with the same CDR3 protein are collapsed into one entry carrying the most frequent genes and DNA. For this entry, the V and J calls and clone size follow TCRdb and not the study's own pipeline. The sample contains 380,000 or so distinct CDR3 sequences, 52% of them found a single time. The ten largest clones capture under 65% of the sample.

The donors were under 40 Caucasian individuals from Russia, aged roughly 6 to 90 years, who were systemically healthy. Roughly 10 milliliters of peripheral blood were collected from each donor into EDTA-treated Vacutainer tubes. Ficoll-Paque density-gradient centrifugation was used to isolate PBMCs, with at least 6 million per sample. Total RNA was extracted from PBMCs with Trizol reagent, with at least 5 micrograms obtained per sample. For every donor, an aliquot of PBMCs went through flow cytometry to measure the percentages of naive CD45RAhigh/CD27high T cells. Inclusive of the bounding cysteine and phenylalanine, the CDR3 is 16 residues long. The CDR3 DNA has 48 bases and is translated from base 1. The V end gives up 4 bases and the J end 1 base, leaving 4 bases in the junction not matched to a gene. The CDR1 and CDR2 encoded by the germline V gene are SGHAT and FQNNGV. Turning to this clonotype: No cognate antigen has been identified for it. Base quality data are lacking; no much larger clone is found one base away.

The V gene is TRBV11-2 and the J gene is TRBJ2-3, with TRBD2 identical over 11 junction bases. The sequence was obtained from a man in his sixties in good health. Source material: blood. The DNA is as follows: TGTGCCAGCAGCTCGGGACTAGCGGTACGCACAGATACGCAGTATTTT. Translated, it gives CASSSGLAVRTDTQYF.